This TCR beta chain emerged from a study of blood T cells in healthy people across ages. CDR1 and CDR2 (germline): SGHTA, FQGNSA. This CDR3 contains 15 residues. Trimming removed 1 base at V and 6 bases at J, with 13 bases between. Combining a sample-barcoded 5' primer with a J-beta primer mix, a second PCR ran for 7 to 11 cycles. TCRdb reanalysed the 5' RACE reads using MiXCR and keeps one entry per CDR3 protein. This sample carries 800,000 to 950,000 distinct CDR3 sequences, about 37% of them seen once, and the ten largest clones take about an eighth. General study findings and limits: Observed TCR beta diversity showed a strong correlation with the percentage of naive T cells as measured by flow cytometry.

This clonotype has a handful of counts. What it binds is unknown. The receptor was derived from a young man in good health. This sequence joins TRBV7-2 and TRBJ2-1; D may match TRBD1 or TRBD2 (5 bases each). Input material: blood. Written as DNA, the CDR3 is TGTGCCAGCAGCTTAGGGGGGTTTCATCCCAATGAGCAGTTCTTC. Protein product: CASSLGGFHPNEQFF.